This is a list of T cell receptor beta chains from one sample in a study of cytomegalovirus exposure and HLA in healthy donors. Profiled with immunoSEQ multiplex PCR; TCRdb holds only in-frame clones, not every one. This sample has 170,000 or so clones, with about 80% found just once. The sample was PBMCs. The receptors come from a man between 18 and 35 years old in good health and CMV-seronegative. Both conserved end residues are part of each CDR3. The order of the fields is clone size, D gene, V gene, J gene, CDR3 DNA, CDR3 protein. D genes are given only for firm matches. The listing skips clone size in some rows; elsewhere it reads once, few, many or a size class.

once	TRBD1	TRBV5-4	TRBJ2-3	TGTGCCAGCAGCCTTCAGGGGGATCCGGATACGCAGTATTTT	CASSLQGDPDTQYF
NA	NA	TRBV29-1	TRBJ1-1	TGCAGCGTTGGATTTAGAGGCGACACTGAAGCTTTCTTT	CSVGFRGDTEAFF
NA	NA	TRBV7-2	TRBJ2-7	TGTGCCAGCAGCTTAGAACCCTCGGGTTTCTACGAGCAGTACTTC	CASSLEPSGFYEQYF
NA	NA	TRBV27	TRBJ2-6	TGTGCCAGCAGTCCCGCTGGGGGCAAAGGGCCTGGGGCCAACGTCCTGACTTTC	CASSPAGGKGPGANVLTF
NA	NA	TRBV14	TRBJ2-6	TGTGCCAGCAGCCAATCCAGGAACTCTGGGGCCAACGTCCTGACTTTC	CASSQSRNSGANVLTF
NA	NA	TRBV10-2	TRBJ2-2	TGCGCCAGCAGTTCTCGTTCGGGAGTGTGGACCGGGGAGCTGTTTTTT	CASSSRSGVWTGELFF
NA	NA	TRBV14	TRBJ2-7	TGTGCCAGCAGCCAAGTCGGGATTCGGTACTTC	CASSQVGIRYF
NA	TRBD2	TRBV7-8	TRBJ2-1	TGTGCCAGCAGCTTAGCGGTGTGGGGGAGGGCCTACAATGAGCAGTTCTTC	CASSLAVWGRAYNEQFF
few	NA	TRBV29-1	TRBJ2-3	TGCAGCGCCCTCCCCGGAGATACGCAGTATTTT	CSALPGDTQYF
NA	TRBD1	TRBV6-4	TRBJ2-2	TGTGCCAGCAGTGTGGGACAGGGAACCGGGGAGCTGTTTTTT	CASSVGQGTGELFF
few	TRBD1	TRBV6-6	TRBJ1-4	TGTGCCAGCAAGAAGGGGGCTCGGGAAAAACTGTTTTTT	CASKKGAREKLFF
once	TRBD1	TRBV6-1	TRBJ1-1	TGTGCCAGCAGCCGAAAGACAGGGGTGAACACTGAAGCTTTCTTT	CASSRKTGVNTEAFF
NA	TRBD1	TRBV15	TRBJ2-5	TGTGCCACCAGCAGGGCGAGGACAGGCGAAGAGACCCAGTACTTC	CATSRARTGEETQYF
NA	TRBD1	TRBV5-1	TRBJ2-1	TGCGCCAGCAGCTGGACTCTCCGGGACAGGGGGCGTGATGAGCAGTTCTTC	CASSWTLRDRGRDEQFF
NA	NA	TRBV5-4	TRBJ2-1	TGTGCCAGCAGCTTGGAGGGCGGGCACTACAATGAGCAGTTCTTC	CASSLEGGHYNEQFF
NA	NA	TRBV19	TRBJ2-7	TGTGCCAGTAGTATTACAGGGATTACGACTAAGGGGCAGTACTTC	CASSITGITTKGQYF
NA	NA	TRBV5-1	TRBJ1-1	TGCGCCAGCAGCCTAGGAGGGAGCAGGGAGGCTTTCTTT	CASSLGGSREAFF
NA	NA	TRBV5-4	TRBJ2-1	TGTGCCAGCAGCAAGACAGGCTACAATGAGCAGTTCTTC	CASSKTGYNEQFF
once	TRBD1	TRBV7-6	TRBJ2-2	TGTGCCAGCAGCTTAGGGTGGGACAGGGGCACCGGGGAGCTGTTTTTT	CASSLGWDRGTGELFF
NA	TRBD2	TRBV5-4	TRBJ2-3	TGTGCCAGCAGCGCGGGACTAGCGGGCACAGATACGCAGTATTTT	CASSAGLAGTDTQYF
NA	TRBD1	TRBV7-8	TRBJ2-2	TGTGCCAGCAGAGACAGGGCGAACACCGGGGAGCTGTTTTTT	CASRDRANTGELFF